These 25 T cell receptor beta chains originate from one sample sequenced in a study of early T cells in non-severe SARS-CoV-2 infection (dated by TCRdb to 2020 to 2023). Receptors were amplified or captured by 5' RACE. The reads were generated on a NextSeq 500. TCRdb cleaned the public reads at Q25 with fastp, built clones with MiXCR and kept in-frame beta chains. Each entry is one CDR3 protein sequence, shown with its most common DNA and genes. Counted in this sample were 65,000 to 85,000 distinct CDR3 sequences; over 8% of them appeared once. Clones ranked in the top ten supply about 16% of the sample. Sequenced material: whole blood, taken at baseline. Receptor source: an adult who was a healthcare worker with PCR-confirmed SARS-CoV-2 infection or an uninfected control (not recorded which).

This clonotype was recorded a few times. V and J are TRBV11-2 and TRBJ1-1; D gene unclear. Germline CDR1 SGHAT, CDR2 FQNNGV. The CDR3 runs 12 residues. Trimming removed 3 bases from V and 8 bases from J, with 10 bases in between. The CDR3, as DNA: TGTGCCAGCAGCTTCTTCCAGGACGAAGCTTTCTTT. Translated, it gives CASSFFQDEAFF.

Many counts were recorded for this clonotype. The rearrangement joins TRBV6-2 or TRBV6-3 to TRBJ1-1; D not certain. Trimming took off 3 bases at V and 1 base at J, with 21 bases between the two ends. The CDR3 consists of 18 residues. The germline V gene has CDR1 MNHEY and CDR2 SVGEGT. As DNA, the CDR3 is TGTGCCAGCAGTTATATAGGAACAGCGACAATACCGAACACTGAAGCTTTCTTT. Its protein is CASSYIGTATIPNTEAFF.

This clonotype has a handful of counts. V gene TRBV7-2 combines with J gene TRBJ2-1; 7 bases agree with TRBD2. The CDR3 contains 11 residues. CDR1 and CDR2 (germline): SGHTA, FQGNSA. Germline trimming cut 5 bases from V and 12 bases from J; bases unmatched to any gene: 4. CDR3 nucleotides: TGTGCCAGCAGCCCTAGCGGTCGGCAGTTCTTC. It specifies CASSPSGRQFF.

This clonotype was recorded a few times. This chain joins TRBV29-1 and TRBJ2-5; either TRBD1 or TRBD2 may supply D (5 bases each). The length of the CDR3 is 14 residues. Deletions cut 6 bases from V and 2 bases from J, with 16 bases between. The germline V gene encodes CDR1 SQVTM and CDR2 ANQGSEA. The CDR3 reads CSVTPGGTQETQYF. The CDR3 DNA sequence: TGCAGCGTCACACCTGGGGGAACTCAAGAGACCCAGTACTTC.

The chain's CDR3 is CASSPSLSSYNEQFF. As DNA, the CDR3 is TGCGCCAGCAGCCCCTCCCTGAGCTCCTACAATGAGCAGTTCTTC. V usage is TRBV4-3 and J usage is TRBJ2-1; D not certain. CDR1 and CDR2 from the germline V gene are LGHNA and YSLEER. The length of the CDR3 is 15 residues. Trimming pared 4 bases from V and 0 bases from J, leaving 10 bases between.

The chain links TRBV10-3 to TRBJ2-1; no definite D call. This CDR3 spans 12 amino acids. The V gene's germline CDR1 is ENHRY and CDR2 SYGVKD. Trimming cost V 4 bases and J 7 bases, with 8 bases left between them. The CDR3 nucleotides read TGTGCCATCAGTGTGTTAGTTAATGAGCAGTTCTTC. Protein sequence: CAISVLVNEQFF.

This clonotype was picked up a small number of times. The V and J genes are TRBV6-2 or TRBV6-3 and TRBJ2-7, with 8 bases matching TRBD2. V shed 1 base and J 2 bases; nucleotides not matched to a gene: 7. This CDR3 spans 16 amino acids. Germline V gene data show CDR1 as MNHEY and CDR2 as SVGEGT. Here the CDR3 reads CASSYYPGLVPYEQYF. In nucleotides, the CDR3 is TGTGCCAGCAGTTACTATCCGGGACTAGTCCCCTACGAGCAGTACTTC.

V gene TRBV4-3 combines with J gene TRBJ2-1, with unresolved D. The V and J ends lost 0 bases and 2 bases respectively, with 11 bases between them. The CDR3 has 16 amino acids. Germline-derived CDR1 and CDR2 are LGHNA and YSLEER. In nucleotides, the CDR3 is TGCGCCAGCAGCCAAGATGTGACTGAGCCCTACAATGAGCAGTTCTTC. As protein: CASSQDVTEPYNEQFF.

The V call is TRBV7-6, the J call TRBJ2-5; the match to TRBD1 covers 11 bases. CDR3 length equals 15 residues. The V and J ends lost 1 base and 5 bases, in that order; junction bases with no gene match: 3. Germline CDR1 is SGHVS and CDR2 is FNYEAQ. The CDR3 DNA reads as TGTGCCAGCAGCTTAGGGACAGGGGGCCCGGAGACCCAGTACTTC. It yields the protein CASSLGTGGPETQYF.

Only a few counts were recorded for this clonotype. V gene TRBV7-2 combines with J gene TRBJ2-1; no reliable D call. The CDR3 spans 13 residues. CDR1 SGHTA and CDR2 FQGNSA come from the germline V gene. Trimming removed 0 bases at V and 4 bases at J, with 4 bases between. In nucleotides, the CDR3 is TGTGCCAGCAGCTTAGCGCATTACAATGAGCAGTTCTTC. Amino acids: CASSLAHYNEQFF. Full variable domain (outside the CDR3, taken from reference TRBV7-2 and TRBJ2-1): GAGVSQSPSNKVTEKGKDVELRCDPISGHTALYWYRQSLGQGLEFLIYFQGNSAPDKSGLPSDRFSAERTGGSVSTLTIQRTQQEDSAVYLCASSLAHYNEQFFGPGTRLTVL.

The table lists this clonotype with a few counts. The chain combines TRBV6-6 with TRBJ2-5; TRBD1 matches at 7 bases. The junction had 15 bases not matched to a gene; V was cut back by 6 bases and J by 2 bases. The CDR3 length is 17 residues. Germline V CDR1 and CDR2: MNHNY, SVGAGI (reference sequence). CDR3 nucleotides: TGTGCCAGCAGCCGATCCGGACAGGCGTTCCGGCAAGAGACCCAGTACTTC. It encodes CASSRSGQAFRQETQYF.

This clonotype was detected a few times. The chain has TRBV20-1 and TRBJ1-2, with a weak D call TRBD1 (5 bases). Germline CDR1 DFQATT, CDR2 SNEGSKA (reference sequence). The CDR3 contains 14 residues. V gave up 5 bases and J gave up 4 bases, with 17 bases separating them. The CDR3 region is CSARRGPPSYGYTF. CDR3 coding DNA: TGCAGTGCTCGCCGGGGACCACCTAGCTATGGCTACACCTTC.

V and J are TRBV7-2 and TRBJ1-2; maybe TRBD1 (5 bases). This CDR3 is 14 amino acids long. V lost 6 bases and J 3 bases, leaving 14 bases between the germline ends. Germline assignment: CDR1 SGHTA and CDR2 FQGNSA. The CDR3 is CASRPYGGYYGYTF. As DNA, the CDR3 is TGTGCCAGCAGGCCCTATGGGGGGTACTATGGCTACACCTTC.

This clonotype was seen only a few times. The chain combines TRBV25-1 with TRBJ2-5; D unresolved. Trimming took 0 bases from V and 9 from J, leaving 5 bases between them. Germline CDR1 and CDR2: MGHDK and SYGVNS. This CDR3 region has 11 residues. CDR3 sequence (DNA): TGTGCCAGCAGTGAATATGCGTCCCAGTACTTC. Translating gives CASSEYASQYF.

V gene TRBV7-9 combines with J gene TRBJ2-1, with D perhaps given as TRBD1 or TRBD2 (5 bases each). V was cut by 7 bases and J by 3 bases, with 37 bases left in between. This CDR3 is built from 22 residues. CDR1 and CDR2 (germline): SEHNR, FQNEAQ (reference sequence). The CDR3 DNA follows: TGTGCCAGCAAATCAACAACAGTCTTTCCCAACACCCAGGGACGGGACTACAATGAGCAGTTCTTC. This encodes CASKSTTVFPNTQGRDYNEQFF.

This clonotype was picked up a small number of times. The chain uses TRBV10-3 and TRBJ2-3; the D gene is possibly TRBD2 (6 bases). CDR3 size: 14 residues. Trimming removed 6 bases at V and 3 bases at J, with 13 bases between. CDR1 is ENHRY, CDR2 SYGVKD, per germline. CDR3 amino acids: CAIRDYTKTDTQYF. The CDR3 DNA reads TGTGCCATCAGGGACTACACAAAAACAGATACGCAGTATTTT.

The chain links TRBV7-2 to TRBJ2-7; D may be TRBD1 (5 bases). Germline V gene sequence: CDR1 SGHTA, CDR2 FQGNSA. The ends were cut back, 1 base at V and 2 bases at J, with 12 bases in the middle. This CDR3 is built from 15 residues. CDR3 DNA: TGTGCCAGCAGCTTAGTCCCAGGGCTGACCTACGAGCAGTACTTC. This codes for CASSLVPGLTYEQYF.

This clonotype has just a few counts. The chain joins TRBV2 to TRBJ2-7; D gene unclear. CDR3 length: 12 amino acids. V lost 8 bases to trimming and J lost 1 base, with 9 bases between them. Per the germline V gene, CDR1 is SNHLY and CDR2 is FYNNEI. The CDR3 loop reads CASPVPSYEQYF. The CDR3 DNA is TGTGCCAGCCCGGTCCCTTCCTACGAGCAGTACTTC.

The V gene is TRBV20-1, the J gene TRBJ2-5; TRBD1 might be the D (6 bases). This CDR3 contains 13 residues. V lost 2 bases and J lost 1, with 8 bases in between. Per the germline V gene, CDR1 is DFQATT and CDR2 is SNEGSKA (reference sequence). CDR3 DNA: TGCAGTGCTAGAACAGGGACCCAAGAGACCCAGTACTTC. Its protein is CSARTGTQETQYF.

In this sample, this clonotype turned up a few times. The V and J genes are TRBV7-9 and TRBJ2-3, with TRBD1 as a possible D gene (5 bases). The germline V gene has CDR1 SEHNR and CDR2 FQNEAQ (reference sequence). The CDR3 is 15 residues long. Trimming removed 4 bases from V and 2 bases from J, with 13 bases in between. The CDR3 here is CASSSADSYTDTQYF. The CDR3 nucleotides are TGTGCCAGCAGCTCGGCCGACAGCTACACAGATACGCAGTATTTT.

This clonotype was counted a few times. The rearrangement joins TRBV4-1 to TRBJ2-3; 7 positions agree with TRBD1. J lost 3 bases, V lost 4 bases, and 13 bases had no gene match. The germline V gene has CDR1 MGHRA and CDR2 YSYEKL. The CDR3 totals 17 residues. CDR3 in DNA: TGCGCCAGCAGCCCAGCCCCCAGGACAGGCGGGACAGATACGCAGTATTTT. Protein: CASSPAPRTGGTDTQYF.

This clonotype came up a few times. The chain carries TRBV25-1 and TRBJ2-7; D unclear. The V end was cut by 5 bases, the J end by 4 bases, with 15 bases between. The CDR3 is made up of 14 amino acids. Germline V gene data show CDR1 as MGHDK and CDR2 as SYGVNS. The DNA of the CDR3 is TGTGCCAGCAGTATCGGTATTCGGCCTTACGAGCAGTACTTC. It codes for CASSIGIRPYEQYF.

The chain has TRBV5-1 and TRBJ2-2; a possible D gene is TRBD2 (5 bases). Germline CDR1 SGHRS, CDR2 YFSETQ. The CDR3 length is 16 residues. V lost 0 bases, J lost 4 bases, and 13 bases lay in between. CDR3 sequence (DNA): TGCGCCAGCAGCTTGGGGGAGATTCGCTTCACCGGGGAGCTGTTTTTT. Protein: CASSLGEIRFTGELFF. The full variable domain, its missing parts supplied by reference TRBV5-1 and TRBJ2-2, is KAGVTQTPRYLIKTRGQQVTLSCSPISGHRSVSWYQQTPGQGLQFLFEYFSETQRNKGNFPGRFSGRQFSNSRSEMNVSTLELGDSALYLCASSLGEIRFTGELFFGEGSRLTVL.

This clonotype was seen at least ten times. V is TRBV12-3 or TRBV12-4 and J is TRBJ1-1, with D uncertain. The ends were cut back, 2 bases at V and 0 bases at J, with 7 bases in the middle. The CDR3 extends over 14 amino acids. CDR3 in amino acids: CASSLSPMNTEAFF. In DNA form, the CDR3 reads TGTGCCAGCAGTTTATCCCCCATGAACACTGAAGCTTTCTTT.

Comment on this clonotype: Being one base from a much bigger clone, this may be a read error. This sequence joins TRBV28 and TRBJ2-2; D unresolved. Trimming removed 2 bases at V and 6 bases at J, with 7 bases between. The CDR3 consists of 13 residues. Germline CDR1 reads MDHEN; CDR2 reads SYDVKM. CDR3 nucleotides: TGTGCCAGCAGTTTAATAAACTCCGGGGAGCTGTTTTTT. It codes for CASSLINSGELFF.